Only a few counts were recorded for the clone carrying this T cell receptor (beta chain). Its antigen is currently unknown. Here immunoSEQ multiplex PCR was the method, and the copy in TCRdb shows in-frame clones only, minus some. The sample yields 90,000 to 120,000 clones, approximately 91% seen once. V was pared by 2 bases and J by 4 bases, with 2 bases between. Germline-derived CDR1 and CDR2 are MNHEY and SVGAGI. The CDR3 extends over 12 amino acids. This specimen comes from a study of T cell responses to AZD1222 COVID-19 vaccine. The overall study: Second-dose recipients at about 4 or about 12 weeks were treated as one pooled group.

General study findings and limits: The peak T cell response came first, and repertoires were sampled only after it.

Sequenced material: peripheral blood, taken on day 0 of AZD1222 vaccination. The receptor's source is an adult in good health. The chain carries TRBV6-5 and TRBJ2-2; D gene unclear. The CDR3 DNA reads as TGTGCCAGCAGTTACCCCACCGGGGAGCTGTTTTTT. This gives the protein CASSYPTGELFF.